This TCR beta chain was sequenced for a study of CD8 T cells in Susac syndrome. After extraction with the RNeasy kit, about 0.5 to 1 ug of the RNA was reverse transcribed using random hexamers. TCRdb independently ran MiXCR on the immunoSEQ multiplex PCR reads; one entry per CDR3 protein. This sample has roughly 250,000 distinct CDR3 sequences; 90% to 96% occur once, and the top ten carry around 0.093%. V was clipped by 7 bases and J by 0 bases, with 10 bases between them. CDR3 length equals 13 residues. Germline V gives CDR1 MNHEY, CDR2 SVGAGI. This TCR derives from a human donor with Susac syndrome. The material sequenced was CD4+ T cells from PBMCs. This chain uses TRBV6-5 with TRBJ2-7; D gene uncertain. In DNA, the CDR3 is TGTGCCAGCATTGACCTGAGCTCCTACGAGCAGTACTTC. Translating gives CASIDLSSYEQYF.